This record looks at one T cell receptor (beta chain) sequence and its context. The antigen remains undetermined. A read error may account for a junction end that differs from germline. This sample stems from a study of blood T cells in healthy people across ages. Across the study: T cells yielded about one barcoded beta molecule per two cells through template switching. General observations from the study: Observed TCR beta diversity showed a strong correlation with the percentage of naive T cells as measured by flow cytometry.

Sample-barcoded 5' priming and a J-beta primer mix drove a second PCR of about 6 to 12 cycles. TCRdb processed the 5' RACE reads anew with MiXCR; each CDR3 protein has one entry. This sample yields about 1.8 million distinct CDR3 sequences, of which roughly 49% are seen a single time; less than 2.5% belongs to the top ten. The TCR comes from a woman in her thirties or forties in good health. Sequences were obtained from blood.

The CDR3 protein is CGARGPFDGTYEQYF. The CDR3 DNA follows: TGCGGTGCTAGAGGGCCCTTTGATGGCACCTACGAGCAGTACTTC. The chain has TRBV20-1 and TRBJ2-7, with D perhaps matching TRBD2 (5 bases). The CDR3 consists of 15 residues. In germline, CDR1 is DFQATT, CDR2 SNEGSKA (reference sequence).